The clone carrying this T cell receptor (beta chain) came up many times. The record originates from a study of T cells in Graves' hyperthyroidism and ophthalmopathy. The CDR3 is 13 amino acids. In germline, CDR1 is SGHRS, CDR2 YFSETQ. The junction had 4 bases not matched to a gene; V was cut back by 5 bases and J by 2 bases. Regions amplified from RNA transcripts were the TCR beta CDR3 regions. RT-PCR in the first round (using the HTBI primer set) targeted the TCR CDR3. MiXCR was run by TCRdb on the multiplex PCR reads, yielding one entry per CDR3 protein. This table holds some 560,000 distinct CDR3 sequences, roughly 14% found once.

The sequenced sample was blood. V gene TRBV5-1 combines with J gene TRBJ2-7; 7 positions agree with TRBD2. The TCR sequence derives from a woman in her 30s with Graves' hyperthyroidism. The CDR3 here is CASSGGRAYEQYF. The CDR3 nucleotides read TGCGCCAGCAGTGGTGGGAGGGCCTACGAGCAGTACTTC.